This T cell receptor (beta chain) stems from a study of blood T cells in healthy people across ages. V shed 6 bases and J 3 bases; nucleotides not matched to a gene: 9. CDR1 and CDR2 from the germline V gene are DFQATT and SNEGSKA (reference sequence). This CDR3 spans 14 amino acids. The second PCR ran about 7 to 12 cycles with a sample-barcoded 5' primer and J-beta primers. MiXCR, applied by TCRdb to the 5' RACE reads, yields one record per CDR3 protein. Among about 1.1 million distinct CDR3 sequences, under 40% were seen once, and the ten largest hold around 13%. Sequenced sample: blood. The source of this sequence is a man aged 18 to 29 in good health. The genes are TRBV20-1 and TRBJ2-3; 7 nucleotides agree with TRBD2. CDR3 region: CSALGGELTDTQYF. CDR3 DNA: TGCAGTGCCCTGGGGGGGGAACTAACAGATACGCAGTATTTT.